This T cell receptor (beta chain) derives from a study of cytomegalovirus exposure and HLA in healthy donors (dated by TCRdb to the late 2010s). At the level of the whole study: An earlier analysis of roughly 500 of the donors reported approximately 290 Gb of sequence data and 117 million unique TCR beta sequences from some 180 million T cells. An early release covering 500 to 750 HLA-typed donors comprised about 320 gigabases of sequencing data and around 86 million unique TCR sequences. Of the roughly 420 genotyped donors, 81% were placed in the genetic ancestry cluster associated with self-reported Caucasian donors. The study aimed to test whether signatures of past pathogen exposure could be identified by cataloging public T cell receptors. The T cell repertoires of 700 or so subjects were profiled by immunosequencing and related to cytomegalovirus serostatus. In addition to the first cohort of 500 to 850 subjects, a separate validation cohort of 130 or so different subjects was used. To predict cytomegalovirus infection status, the study combined high-throughput TCR immunosequencing, statistical association of individual TCRs with disease status, and machine learning. A later analysis re-examined previously published TCR beta repertoires from hundreds of donors and added high-resolution HLA genotyping to investigate patterns of TCR occurrence. In the later analysis, no new phenotypic data were used to find candidate immune exposures; instead, reliance was placed on TCR beta sequences and their occurrence across donors. An earlier analysis of 500 to 650 of the donors applied high-throughput TCR beta sequencing to assess whether each TCR beta V gene segment acted as functional or pseudogenic. Donor age, sex, ethnicity and CMV serostatus were compiled alongside the repertoire data. A later genetic analysis took genome-wide SNP genotypes for about three fifths of the 666 donors and used that subset as a discovery cohort. Every discovery cohort repertoire had been produced on one sequencing platform. Both class I and class II loci were covered by HLA typing, at four-digit resolution. Typing coverage varied by locus: about 629-640 donors for A, B, C, DRB1 and DQB1; approximately 560 for DQA1; around 570 for DPA1; more than 450 for DPB1. Several DR-DQ haplotypes were handled as single units for association and clustering because linkage in the cohort was strong. Across around 400 genotyped donors of the cohort, an average of roughly 200,000 unique TCR beta nucleotide sequences per donor were sequenced, and 15% to 20% of those sequences were non-productive.

Libraries came from the immunoSEQ multiplex PCR assay. For the multiplex PCR, a mixture combining 60 forward primers for TCR Vbeta segments and 13 reverse primers for TCR Jbeta segments was used. The CDR3 region of rearranged TCR beta genes was amplified from genomic DNA with a multiplex PCR assay. Amplified TCR beta libraries were sequenced as 87-base-pair reads on the Illumina HiSeq System. The original methods were these. A later analysis tallied around 82 million unique TCR beta chains across the 700 or so repertoires, and about 10 million of those chains were shared by two or more donors. To remove PCR and sequencing errors, raw reads were error-corrected and collapsed into unique sequences using a nearest-neighbor algorithm that merged closely related sequences. CDR3 sequences were aligned to IMGT reference sequences to assign V, D and J gene segments. For a sequence to be retained, a match of at least six nucleotides was required to both a V gene segment and a J gene segment. Rearrangements were classified as productive when the CDR3 lacked stop codons and remained in frame with V and J, and all other rearrangements were classified as non-productive. CDR3 was defined according to IMGT convention as the region running from the second conserved V-encoded cysteine to the conserved J-encoded phenylalanine. Sequences without an unambiguous match to a single V gene segment were excluded from the earlier analysis of about 640 of the donors. In an earlier analysis of 587 of the donors, V segments were called functional above 56.7% productive rearrangements and were called segregating when the between-donor standard deviation exceeded 5%. A statistical classification framework was built for diagnosing cytomegalovirus status from the catalog of TCR beta chain sequences. A later analysis assigned V and J genes by comparing TCR nucleotide sequences with IMGT/GENE-DB human TR gene sequences. The TCRdist pipeline was used in a later analysis to assign CDR3 sequences and most-parsimonious VDJ recombination scenarios. In a later analysis, every TCR beta chain was defined by the combination of its CDR3 amino acid sequence and its V-gene family, and reads without a unique V-gene family were dropped. As a way to deal with suspected cross-contamination and a sequencing artifact, a later analysis dropped 592 nucleotide sequences that were highly shared and had low generation probability. A later analysis calculated a clonal expansion index for each public chain from normalized within-repertoire ranks of inferred template counts. In a later analysis, generation probabilities were computed with a VDJ recombination model fitted to out-of-frame rearrangements, and the resulting probabilities were checked against IGoR. Hypergeometric tests were used in a later analysis to score TCR-TCR, TCR-HLA and TCR-CMV co-occurrence, with a repertoire-size bias correction applied to the TCR pairs. False discovery rates were estimated in a later analysis by permuting HLA or CMV assignments 20 times. In a later analysis, co-occurring TCRs were grouped using DBSCAN, and TCRdist sequence similarity was added for clustering within HLA-allele-positive subsets. Repertoires with fewer than 30,000 or more than 120,000 public chains, plus five repertoires with anomalous nucleotide sharing, were excluded from co-occurrence clustering. As stored in TCRdb, this immuneACCESS dataset retains in-frame rearrangements with V and J assigned. A fraction of the clones does not appear; measured against another copy, unresolved V genes explain less than half of the discrepancy, and the remainder lacks a known reason. V and J calls and clone size are copied from that table; D and trimming were computed from the DNA. The sample includes 200,000 or so clones, with more than 70% observed a single time. The ten largest clonotypes hold about 0.26% of the sample.

The CDR3 runs 11 amino acids, cysteine and phenylalanine included. Kept here is only the CDR3 DNA, which spans 33 bases and is read in frame from base 1. The germline V and J ends show losses of 6 bases and 12 bases respectively, and no gene match explains 8 bases of the junction. The germline V gene (reference sequence) supplies CDR1 DFQATT and CDR2 SNEGSKA. A note on this clone: Its target antigen remains unknown. No base quality information exists; no much larger clone differs at one position.

The cohort was made up of roughly 670 healthy bone marrow donors. All cohort members were sampled while nominally healthy, although unrecorded immune exposures were likely present. The donor tested CMV seronegative and was one of the 352 seronegative cohort members. A peripheral blood sample was collected from each donor, and TCR beta sequencing was performed on peripheral blood mononuclear cells. The Qiagen DNeasy Blood Extraction Kit was used to extract genomic DNA from the blood cell samples. Study-wide findings and limitations: A further reported finding was that TCR beta sequences accurately predicted the HLA-A and HLA-B alleles for most subjects in the first cohort. Immune exposure information for the cohort was limited to CMV serostatus. An association between a missense DCLRE1C variant and V-gene and J-gene trimming of TCR beta chains was found in a later genetic analysis and replicated in an independent cohort. Sequencing depth was assumed to be roughly uniform across donors in the presence/absence analyses, though that assumption may not hold. A few of the identified cytomegalovirus-associated TCR beta chains were confirmed in vitro to be specific for cytomegalovirus antigens. Some IMGT-functional V segments, including TRBV6-2 and TRBV6-3, could not be told apart with the 87-base-pair reads, so those segments were excluded. In an earlier analysis of approximately 590 of the donors, most TCR beta V segments were observed in productive rearrangements about 87% or about 30% of the time, broadly matching IMGT annotations. Several of the top co-occurrence clusters appeared to be linked to parvovirus B19, influenza, CMV and Epstein-Barr virus, according to a later analysis. The sequencing pipeline was judged likely to have produced a cluster of highly shared sequence variants as a technical artifact. Linkage disequilibrium might explain the correlated functional status among segregating V segments, but an unknown experimental factor could not be excluded. Compared with equally common non-associated chains, HLA-associated TCR beta chains in a later analysis were more clonally expanded and had lower generation probabilities. A later analysis associated around 16,000 TCR beta sequences with specific HLA alleles at a false discovery rate of 0.05. In both the original and validation cohorts, the classifier was reported to diagnose cytomegalovirus status with high specificity and sensitivity. Most CMV-associated TCR beta chains appeared to be HLA-restricted in a later analysis, and the HLA associations seemed to be driven largely by CMV exposure. The study listed over 150 TCR beta chains as associated with cytomegalovirus. Assigning TCR associations to individual alleles was difficult when HLA alleles, especially DR and DQ, strongly co-occurred. This cohort had only TCR beta chains sequenced, and the lack of alpha or paired-chain data limited which features could be detected. It was suggested by the authors that the approach could potentially be generalized to other disease states and immunological phenotypes. Because counts were too low, 15 or so rarely observed V segments, including chromosome 9 orphons, were excluded from the earlier analysis of 587 of the donors. In a later analysis, TCR association rates were found to vary across HLA loci, with the most associated TCRs seen for DRB1 alleles and the fewest for HLA-C alleles. HLA typing was unavailable for some donors at each locus, so association tests used only the typed subset. Across donors, most TCR sequences were observed very rarely, whereas some public TCRs were present in many individuals. A later genetic analysis reported fewer N-insertions in productive TCRs among donors in an Asian-associated ancestry cluster than the approximately 700-donor mean.

The TCR originated in a boy younger than 18 in good health and CMV-seronegative. The chain is assembled from TRBV20-1 and TRBJ2-7; 10 junctional bases match TRBD1. The sample was PBMCs. The CDR3: CSAPTGGGLYF. The nucleotide sequence reads TGCAGTGCGCCGACAGGGGGCGGGTTGTACTTC.